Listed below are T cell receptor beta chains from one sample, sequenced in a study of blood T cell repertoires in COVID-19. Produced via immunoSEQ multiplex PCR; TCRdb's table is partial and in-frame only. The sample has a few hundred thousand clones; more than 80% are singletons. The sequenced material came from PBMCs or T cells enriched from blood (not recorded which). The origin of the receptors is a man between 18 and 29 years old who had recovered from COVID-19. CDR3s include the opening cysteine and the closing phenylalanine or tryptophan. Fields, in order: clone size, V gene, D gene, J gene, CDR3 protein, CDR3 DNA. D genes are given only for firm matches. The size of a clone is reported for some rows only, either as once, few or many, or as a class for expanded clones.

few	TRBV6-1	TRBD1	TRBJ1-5	CASSEPGDRNQPQHF	TGTGCCAGCAGTGAACCGGGGGACAGAAATCAGCCCCAGCATTTT
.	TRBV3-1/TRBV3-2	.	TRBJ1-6	CASSLLDNSPSQYSPLHF	TGTGCCAGCAGCCTCCTCGATAACAGCCCGTCTCAATATTCACCCCTCCACTTT
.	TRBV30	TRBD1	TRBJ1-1	CAWSSQGGTEAFF	TGTGCCTGGAGTTCCCAGGGGGGCACTGAAGCTTTCTTT
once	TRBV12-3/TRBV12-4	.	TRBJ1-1	CASSTYTEAFF	TGTGCCAGCAGCACTTACACTGAAGCTTTCTTT
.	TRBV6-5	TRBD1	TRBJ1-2	CASSQTGDGYGYTF	TGTGCCAGCAGTCAGACAGGGGACGGCTATGGCTACACCTTC
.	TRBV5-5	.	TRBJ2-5	CASSRPPGYQETQYF	TGTGCCAGCAGCCGCCCTCCGGGGTACCAAGAGACCCAGTACTTC
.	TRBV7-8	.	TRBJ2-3	CASSPRYSPVRTDTQYF	TGTGCCAGCAGCCCCCGTTACTCCCCGGTTCGCACAGATACGCAGTATTTT
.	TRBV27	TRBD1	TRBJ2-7	CASSLGTEGYEQYF	TGTGCCAGCAGTTTGGGGACAGAGGGCTACGAGCAGTACTTC
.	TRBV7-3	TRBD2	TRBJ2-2	CASSPGLAENTGELFF	TGTGCCAGCAGCCCCGGACTAGCGGAGAACACCGGGGAGCTGTTTTTT
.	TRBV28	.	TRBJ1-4	CASSLGGQDNEKLFF	TGTGCCAGCAGTTTAGGGGGCCAGGATAATGAAAAACTGTTTTTT
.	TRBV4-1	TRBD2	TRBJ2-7	CASSQAPSPGGNYEQYF	TGCGCCAGCAGCCAAGCCCCGAGTCCGGGGGGGAACTACGAGCAGTACTTC
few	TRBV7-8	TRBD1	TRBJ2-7	CASSLAWTGGNYEQYF	TGTGCCAGCAGCTTAGCGTGGACAGGAGGTAATTACGAGCAGTACTTC
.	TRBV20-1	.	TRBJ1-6	CSASQGNSNSPLHF	TGCAGTGCTAGTCAGGGCAACTCTAATTCACCCCTCCACTTT
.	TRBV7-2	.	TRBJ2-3	CASSFVKEDTQYF	TGTGCCAGCAGCTTTGTCAAGGAGGATACGCAGTATTTT
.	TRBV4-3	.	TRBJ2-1	CASSQSVREMIEQFF	TGCGCCAGCAGCCAATCCGTCCGGGAGATGATTGAGCAGTTCTTC
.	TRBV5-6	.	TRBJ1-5	CASSSRLANQPQHF	TGTGCCAGCAGCTCTCGATTGGCCAATCAGCCCCAGCATTTT
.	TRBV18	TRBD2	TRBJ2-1	CASSLGLAGDAQFF	TGTGCCAGCTCACTTGGACTAGCGGGAGATGCGCAGTTCTTC
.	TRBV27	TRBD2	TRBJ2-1	CASSPLTSGRGEQFF	TGTGCCAGCAGTCCCCTGACTAGCGGGAGAGGTGAGCAGTTCTTC
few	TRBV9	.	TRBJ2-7	CASSLTGLGPDEQYF	TGTGCCAGCAGTCTTACAGGGTTGGGGCCGGACGAGCAGTACTTC
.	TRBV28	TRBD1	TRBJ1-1	CASSSGQGHNTEAFF	TGTGCCAGCAGTTCGGGACAGGGCCATAACACTGAAGCTTTCTTT
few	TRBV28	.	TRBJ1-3	CASSSPNTGSGNTIYF	TGTGCCAGCAGTTCCCCAAATACCGGCTCTGGAAACACCATATATTTT
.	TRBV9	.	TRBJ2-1	CASSDDLSSYNEQFF	TGTGCCAGCAGCGACGACTTAAGCTCCTACAATGAGCAGTTCTTC
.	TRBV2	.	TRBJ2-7	CASSEATTGKPYEQYF	TGTGCCAGCAGTGAAGCGACCACAGGCAAACCTTACGAGCAGTACTTC
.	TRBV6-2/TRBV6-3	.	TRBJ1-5	CASSYSSREGNQPQHF	TGTGCCAGCAGTTACTCGTCCAGGGAGGGGAATCAGCCCCAGCATTTT
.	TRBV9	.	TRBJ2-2	CASTETLATGELFF	TGTGCCAGCACCGAGACCTTAGCGACCGGGGAGCTGTTTTTT
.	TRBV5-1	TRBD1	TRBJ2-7	CASQFRDRGLSEQYF	TGCGCCAGCCAATTCCGTGACAGGGGGTTATCTGAGCAGTACTTC
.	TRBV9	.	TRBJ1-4	CASSPGDRDNEKLFF	TGTGCCAGCAGCCCAGGGGACCGAGATAATGAAAAACTGTTTTTT
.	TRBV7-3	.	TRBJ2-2	CASSLTSSTGELFF	TGTGCCAGCAGCTTAACTAGCAGCACCGGGGAGCTGTTTTTT
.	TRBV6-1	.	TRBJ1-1	CASSDQGNTEAFF	TGTGCCAGCAGTGATCAGGGAAACACTGAAGCTTTCTTT
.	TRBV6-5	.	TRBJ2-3	CASTLGNTQYF	TGTGCCAGCACCCTAGGAAATACGCAGTATTTT
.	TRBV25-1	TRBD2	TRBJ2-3	CASSLAGAGDTQYF	TGTGCCAGCAGTCTAGCGGGGGCGGGGGATACGCAGTATTTT
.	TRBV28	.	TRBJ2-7	CASSYPTDREQYF	TGTGCCAGCAGTTACCCCACAGATCGCGAGCAGTACTTC
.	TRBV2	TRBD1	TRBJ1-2	CASVGQLINYGYTF	TGTGCCAGCGTGGGACAGCTCATTAACTATGGCTACACCTTC
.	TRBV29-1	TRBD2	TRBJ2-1	CSVDRGRALNEQFF	TGCAGCGTTGATCGAGGGAGGGCCCTCAATGAGCAGTTCTTC
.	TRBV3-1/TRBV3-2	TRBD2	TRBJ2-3	CASSPPGLAGKTDTQYF	TGTGCCAGCAGCCCCCCGGGGCTAGCGGGGAAAACAGATACGCAGTATTTT
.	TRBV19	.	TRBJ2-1	CASSTLVRLGARNEQFF	TGTGCCAGTAGTACCCTCGTTAGGCTTGGGGCTAGGAATGAGCAGTTCTTC
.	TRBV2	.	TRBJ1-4	CASSEFGSLRGKLFF	TGTGCCAGCAGTGAATTTGGGAGCTTGCGAGGAAAACTGTTTTTT
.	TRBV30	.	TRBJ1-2	CAWSVKGRTPNYGYTF	TGTGCCTGGAGTGTAAAGGGCAGGACTCCTAACTATGGCTACACCTTC